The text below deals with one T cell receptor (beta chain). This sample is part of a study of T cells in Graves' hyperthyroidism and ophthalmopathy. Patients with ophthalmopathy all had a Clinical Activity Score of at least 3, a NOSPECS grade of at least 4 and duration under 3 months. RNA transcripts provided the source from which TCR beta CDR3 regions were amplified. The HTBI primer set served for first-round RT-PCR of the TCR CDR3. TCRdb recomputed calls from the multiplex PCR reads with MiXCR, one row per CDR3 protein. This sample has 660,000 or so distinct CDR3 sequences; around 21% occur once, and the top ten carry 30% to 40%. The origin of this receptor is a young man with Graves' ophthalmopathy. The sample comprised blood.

In nucleotides, the CDR3 is TGCAGTGCTGGGAATCAGGGAAATCAGCCCCAGCATTTT. This encodes CSAGNQGNQPQHF. The rearrangement uses TRBV20-1 and TRBJ1-5; tentatively, D is TRBD1 (5 bases). Germline V lookup: CDR1 DFQATT, CDR2 SNEGSKA (reference sequence). The CDR3 length is 13 residues. With 5 bases removed from V and 4 bases from J, the gap between germline ends came to 12 bases.